The 8 T cell receptor beta chains below come from one sample, sequenced in a study of shared clonotypes between healthy human individuals. Some clones are missing from TCRdb's copy, which holds only in-frame ones; the method was immunoSEQ multiplex PCR. The table includes roughly 700,000 clones, 90% detected once. The sequencing sample was made of memory CD8+ T cells from PBMCs. Indicated subset: CD45RO+ cells pooled with CCR7-negative TemRA cells. These receptor sequences come from a man between 18 and 35 years old in good health. Some clones in this sample may be carry-over from other donors' samples.

V gene TRBV7-3 combines with J gene TRBJ2-1, with 14 bases lining up with TRBD2. Germline CDR1 is SGHTA and CDR2 is FQGTGA. The CDR3 extends over 17 amino acids. The junction had 8 bases not matched to a gene; V was cut back by 2 bases and J by 8 bases. CDR3 nucleotide sequence: TGTGCCAGCAGCTTAGTAGGGACTAGCGGGAGTATGGATGAGCAGTTCTTC. Translated: CASSLVGTSGSMDEQFF.

V is TRBV27 and J is TRBJ2-7, with TRBD2 matching 10 bases. In germline, CDR1 is MNHEY, CDR2 SMNVEV (reference sequence). The junction had 9 bases not matched to a gene; V was cut back by 0 bases and J by 7 bases. There are 16 residues in the CDR3. The CDR3, as DNA: TGTGCCAGCAGTTTATCGAGGCTAGCGGGAGCGAAGGAGCAGTACTTC. Its protein product is CASSLSRLAGAKEQYF.

The chain joins TRBV4-2 to TRBJ1-2, with D hard to call. The CDR3 spans 15 residues. Per the germline V gene, CDR1 is LGHNA and CDR2 is YNFKEQ. V lost 0 bases and J 8 bases, leaving 16 bases between the germline ends. CDR3 coding DNA: TGTGCCAGCAGCCAAGACGTTATCGGTGCTGAGGGCTACACCTTC. It specifies CASSQDVIGAEGYTF.

The V gene is TRBV9, the J gene TRBJ2-6; D not certain. V was trimmed by 1 base and J by 3 bases, leaving 8 bases between them. Germline V gene data show CDR1 as SGDLS and CDR2 as YYNGEE. The CDR3 is 15 residues long. The CDR3 region is CASSVRVGGANVLTF. DNA for the CDR3: TGTGCCAGCAGCGTAAGGGTAGGTGGGGCCAACGTCCTGACTTTC.

V is TRBV27 and J is TRBJ2-7; 9 nucleotides align to TRBD1. This CDR3 region has 14 residues. V was pared by 5 bases and J by 2 bases, with 4 bases of the junction left unmatched. Germline CDR1 and CDR2: MNHEY and SMNVEV (reference sequence). The CDR3 region has the DNA TGTGCCAGCAGTCCGCGGACAGGGGCCTACGAGCAGTACTTC. Its protein is CASSPRTGAYEQYF.

V is TRBV23-1 and J is TRBJ1-3; unclear D gene. TRBV23-1 belongs to the ORF category, with a function that is uncertain. The CDR3 is 14 residues long. Trimming shortened V by 7 bases and J by 2 bases, and 12 bases separated the two germline ends. CDR3 in amino acids: CASITLSPGNTIYF. CDR3 bases: TGCGCCAGCATCACCCTATCCCCTGGAAACACCATATATTTT.

The J gene is TRBJ1-2, the V gene TRBV7-9; 7 bases are shared with TRBD1. The CDR3 contains 16 residues. The trim removed 8 bases at V and 1 base at J, leaving 13 bases unmatched. Germline CDR1 and CDR2: SEHNR and FQNEAQ (reference sequence). The DNA of the CDR3 is TGTGCCAGCGCGGAAATGGGACAGCAATATAACTATGGCTACACCTTC. It yields the protein CASAEMGQQYNYGYTF.

This chain connects TRBV7-2 to TRBJ2-1, with D perhaps TRBD2 (5 bases). Per germline, CDR1 SGHTA and CDR2 FQGNSA. There are 14 residues in the CDR3. The V and J ends lost 3 bases and 10 bases respectively, with 16 bases between them. CDR3 region: CASSFPGPGGEQFF. The CDR3 bases are TGTGCCAGCAGCTTTCCGGGTCCCGGCGGGGAGCAGTTCTTC.